The rows below give T cell receptor beta chains drawn from one sample of a study of shared clonotypes between healthy human individuals. Some clones are missing from TCRdb's copy, which holds only in-frame ones; the method was immunoSEQ multiplex PCR. There are around 650,000 clones in the sample; approximately 96% occur only once, and more than 0.085% lies in the top ten. Material for sequencing was naive CD8+ T cells sorted from blood. These receptors were collected from a woman between 25 and 40 years old in good health. CDR3s include the opening cysteine and the closing phenylalanine or tryptophan. Each record gives: CDR3 length, D gene, V gene, J gene, clone size, CDR3 protein, CDR3 DNA. A D gene is named only where the DNA matches it firmly. Expanded clones are given a class, and other clones once, few, many or no size at all.

length: 15; D: NA; V: TRBV5-4; J: TRBJ1-1; size: NA; CDR3: CASSLGSRLNTEAFF; DNA: TGTGCCAGCAGCTTGGGTTCGCGACTGAACACTGAAGCTTTCTTT
length: 17; D: NA; V: TRBV15; J: TRBJ1-1; size: NA; CDR3: CATSIQLRGVMNTEAFF; DNA: TGTGCCACCAGCATACAGCTGCGAGGGGTGATGAACACTGAAGCTTTCTTT
length: 14; D: NA; V: TRBV28; J: TRBJ2-1; size: NA; CDR3: CASSDGTLRNEQFF; DNA: TGTGCCAGCAGTGACGGGACTCTCCGTAATGAGCAGTTCTTC
length: 13; D: TRBD1; V: TRBV5-4; J: TRBJ1-1; size: NA; CDR3: CASSLARGQGLVW; DNA: TGTGCCAGCAGCTTGGCCCGGGGACAGGGGTTAGTCTGG
length: 14; D: NA; V: TRBV7-9; J: TRBJ2-1; size: NA; CDR3: CASSFPTGSNEQFF; DNA: TGTGCCAGCAGCTTCCCGACTGGTTCCAATGAGCAGTTCTTC
length: 13; D: NA; V: TRBV2; J: TRBJ2-5; size: NA; CDR3: CAIQDSSEETQYF; DNA: TGTGCCATCCAAGACAGTTCGGAAGAGACCCAGTACTTC
length: 14; D: NA; V: TRBV28; J: TRBJ2-7; size: NA; CDR3: CASSFRRNSYEQYF; DNA: TGTGCCAGCAGTTTTAGACGGAACTCCTACGAGCAGTACTTC
length: 14; D: NA; V: TRBV6-1; J: TRBJ2-7; size: NA; CDR3: CASSELGVAGKQYF; DNA: TGTGCCAGCAGTGAACTCGGCGTGGCAGGGAAGCAGTACTTC
length: 12; D: NA; V: TRBV27; J: TRBJ2-3; size: NA; CDR3: CASARWGDTQYF; DNA: TGTGCCAGCGCTAGGTGGGGGGATACGCAGTATTTT
length: 18; D: TRBD2; V: TRBV19; J: TRBJ2-3; size: NA; CDR3: CASKPGLAVTPSTDTQYF; DNA: TGTGCCAGTAAACCTGGACTAGCGGTAACACCTAGCACAGATACGCAGTATTTT
length: 15; D: NA; V: TRBV9; J: TRBJ2-7; size: NA; CDR3: CASSVGLVKPHEQYF; DNA: TGTGCCAGCAGCGTAGGGCTAGTCAAACCCCACGAGCAGTACTTC
length: 15; D: TRBD1; V: TRBV7-3; J: TRBJ2-1; size: NA; CDR3: CASSPAGTGVLEQFF; DNA: TGTGCCAGCAGCCCGGCGGGGACAGGGGTTCTTGAGCAGTTCTTC
length: 13; D: NA; V: TRBV4-1; J: TRBJ1-2; size: NA; CDR3: CASRPTGHYGYTF; DNA: TGCGCCAGCAGGCCCACAGGGCACTATGGCTACACCTTC
length: 17; D: NA; V: TRBV11-1; J: TRBJ2-5; size: NA; CDR3: CASSLVRSSGPQETQYF; DNA: TGTGCCAGCAGCTTAGTACGATCGAGCGGGCCACAAGAGACCCAGTACTTC
length: 15; D: NA; V: TRBV28; J: TRBJ2-1; size: NA; CDR3: CASSLGTGSYPEQFF; DNA: TGTGCCAGCAGTTTAGGTACAGGATCTTATCCTGAGCAGTTCTTC
length: 15; D: NA; V: TRBV29-1; J: TRBJ2-2; size: NA; CDR3: CSVEGEEGLAGELFF; DNA: TGCAGCGTTGAAGGAGAGGAGGGTTTGGCCGGGGAGCTGTTTTTT
length: 15; D: NA; V: TRBV11-2; J: TRBJ2-7; size: NA; CDR3: CASSPRPGYTYEQYF; DNA: TGTGCCAGCAGCCCAAGACCAGGGTACACCTACGAGCAGTACTTC
length: 14; D: NA; V: TRBV19; J: TRBJ2-7; size: NA; CDR3: CASSINPRGSEQYF; DNA: TGTGCCAGTAGTATCAACCCCCGAGGATCCGAGCAGTACTTC
length: 17; D: TRBD1; V: TRBV11-2; J: TRBJ2-7; size: NA; CDR3: CASSLGARTGPLYEQYF; DNA: TGTGCCAGCAGCTTAGGAGCCAGGACAGGGCCTCTCTACGAGCAGTACTTC
length: 15; D: NA; V: TRBV4-2; J: TRBJ1-1; size: NA; CDR3: CASSQRREGGTEAFF; DNA: TGTGCCAGCAGCCAAAGGCGCGAGGGAGGCACTGAAGCTTTCTTT
length: 15; D: NA; V: TRBV4-1; J: TRBJ2-5; size: NA; CDR3: CASSHPPSGVETQYF; DNA: TGCGCCAGCAGCCACCCACCTTCGGGGGTGGAGACCCAGTACTTC
length: 14; D: NA; V: TRBV28; J: TRBJ2-7; size: NA; CDR3: CASSAVGRDYEQYF; DNA: TGTGCCAGCAGTGCCGTGGGTAGGGATTACGAGCAGTACTTC
length: 15; D: TRBD1; V: TRBV15; J: TRBJ2-2; size: once; CDR3: CATSSPGGGPGELFF; DNA: TGTGCCACCAGCAGCCCAGGGGGTGGTCCAGGGGAGCTGTTTTTT
length: 15; D: TRBD1; V: TRBV7-2; J: TRBJ2-7; size: NA; CDR3: CASSFYRGSGYEQYF; DNA: TGTGCCAGCAGTTTTTACAGGGGAAGCGGCTACGAGCAGTACTTC
length: 15; D: NA; V: TRBV29-1; J: TRBJ2-7; size: NA; CDR3: CSVDGAGGASYEQYF; DNA: TGCAGCGTTGATGGTGCAGGGGGGGCCTCCTACGAGCAGTACTTC
length: 13; D: NA; V: TRBV10-1; J: TRBJ2-1; size: NA; CDR3: CASSEFRAGGEFF; DNA: TGCGCCAGCAGTGAATTTAGGGCAGGGGGGGAATTCTTC
length: 15; D: NA; V: TRBV7-9; J: TRBJ2-3; size: NA; CDR3: CASSLQGGDTDTQYF; DNA: TGTGCCAGCAGCTTACAGGGTGGAGACACAGATACGCAGTATTTT
length: 14; D: NA; V: TRBV4-1; J: TRBJ2-5; size: NA; CDR3: CASSQVILEETQYF; DNA: TGCGCCAGCAGCCAAGTAATCCTGGAAGAGACCCAGTACTTC
length: 16; D: TRBD2; V: TRBV7-8; J: TRBJ2-3; size: NA; CDR3: CASSGRLAGVTDTQYF; DNA: TGTGCCAGCAGCGGGCGACTAGCGGGAGTTACAGATACGCAGTATTTT
length: 16; D: NA; V: TRBV27; J: TRBJ2-3; size: NA; CDR3: CASSSWTATGTDTQYF; DNA: TGTGCCAGCAGTTCGTGGACCGCCACAGGTACAGATACGCAGTATTTT
length: 14; D: NA; V: TRBV11-2; J: TRBJ2-7; size: once; CDR3: CASSSRTIPYEQYF; DNA: TGTGCCAGCAGCTCCCGGACTATCCCCTACGAGCAGTACTTC
length: 14; D: NA; V: TRBV28; J: TRBJ2-2; size: NA; CDR3: CASSYRLNTGELFF; DNA: TGTGCCAGCAGTTACAGGCTGAACACCGGGGAGCTGTTTTTT
length: 12; D: NA; V: TRBV27; J: TRBJ2-7; size: NA; CDR3: CASSGGPHEQYF; DNA: TGTGCCAGCAGTGGGGGACCCCACGAGCAGTACTTC
length: 14; D: NA; V: TRBV18; J: TRBJ2-3; size: NA; CDR3: CASSPRQSTDTQYF; DNA: TGTGCCAGCTCACCTCGGCAGAGCACAGATACGCAGTATTTT
length: 13; D: NA; V: TRBV27; J: TRBJ1-5; size: NA; CDR3: CASSPDWNQPQHF; DNA: TGTGCCAGCAGCCCCGATTGGAATCAGCCCCAGCATTTT
length: 13; D: TRBD2; V: TRBV11-2; J: TRBJ2-1; size: NA; CDR3: CASSSFQRESQFF; DNA: TGTGCCAGCAGCTCGTTCCAGCGGGAGAGTCAGTTCTTC
length: 12; D: NA; V: TRBV13; J: TRBJ2-3; size: NA; CDR3: CASSFSTDTQYF; DNA: TGTGCCAGCAGCTTTAGCACAGATACGCAGTATTTT